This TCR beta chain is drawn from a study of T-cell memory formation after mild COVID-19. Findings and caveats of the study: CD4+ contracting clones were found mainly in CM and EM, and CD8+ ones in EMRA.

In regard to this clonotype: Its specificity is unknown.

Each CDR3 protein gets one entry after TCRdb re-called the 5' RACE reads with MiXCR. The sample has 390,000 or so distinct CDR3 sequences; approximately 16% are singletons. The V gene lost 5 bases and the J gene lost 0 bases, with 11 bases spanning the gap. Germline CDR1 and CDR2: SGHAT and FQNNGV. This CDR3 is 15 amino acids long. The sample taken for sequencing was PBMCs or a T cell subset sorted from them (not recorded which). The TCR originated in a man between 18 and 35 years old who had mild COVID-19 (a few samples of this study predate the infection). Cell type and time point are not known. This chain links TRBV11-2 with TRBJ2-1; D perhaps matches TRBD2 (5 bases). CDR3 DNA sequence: TGTGCCAGCAGCAGCGGCTATAGCTCCTACAATGAGCAGTTCTTC. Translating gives CASSSGYSSYNEQFF.